This T cell receptor (beta chain) comes out of a study of blood T cell repertoires in COVID-19. Study summary: There were acute and convalescent COVID-19 samples, and they came from the United States, Italy and Spain. Sample material is recorded as cDNA or gDNA derived from T cells, B-cell-depleted T cells, or PBMCs.

Original processing notes: Reference gene primers were amplified, and this amplification served to estimate nucleated cell counts. The method was immunoSEQ multiplex PCR; TCRdb's version includes in-frame clones alone and lacks a portion of them. The V and J calls and clone size come from that table; D and trimming were worked out from the DNA. There are 70,000 to 80,000 clones in the sample; 70% to 80% occur only once, and about an eighth lies in the top ten. V was clipped by 1 base and J by 2 bases; unmatched bases: 5. CDR3 length: 17 residues. CDR1 is SGHTA, CDR2 FQGNSA, per germline. What was sequenced was peripheral blood. The V and J genes are TRBV7-2 and TRBJ2-4; 10 bases are a match to TRBD2. This clonotype was sampled from a human donor in a cohort sampled during active COVID-19. The CDR3 sequence is CASSLGWTSGTKNIQYF. CDR3 coding DNA: TGTGCCAGCAGCTTAGGATGGACTAGCGGAACCAAAAACATTCAGTACTTC.